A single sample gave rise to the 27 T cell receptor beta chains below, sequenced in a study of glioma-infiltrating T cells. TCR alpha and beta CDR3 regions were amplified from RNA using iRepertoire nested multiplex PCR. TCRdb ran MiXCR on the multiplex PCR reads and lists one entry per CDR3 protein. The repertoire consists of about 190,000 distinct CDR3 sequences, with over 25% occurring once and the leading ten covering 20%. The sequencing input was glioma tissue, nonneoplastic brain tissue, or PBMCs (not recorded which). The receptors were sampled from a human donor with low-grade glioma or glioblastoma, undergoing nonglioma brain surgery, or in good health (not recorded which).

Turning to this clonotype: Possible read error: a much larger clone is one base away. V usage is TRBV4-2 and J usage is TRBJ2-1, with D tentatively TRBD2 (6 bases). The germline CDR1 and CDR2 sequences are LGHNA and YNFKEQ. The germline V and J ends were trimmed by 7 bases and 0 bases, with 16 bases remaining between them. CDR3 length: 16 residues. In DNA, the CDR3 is TGTGCCAGCACCCCAGTAGCGGAGAGCTCCTACAATGAGCAGTTCTTC. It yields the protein CASTPVAESSYNEQFF.

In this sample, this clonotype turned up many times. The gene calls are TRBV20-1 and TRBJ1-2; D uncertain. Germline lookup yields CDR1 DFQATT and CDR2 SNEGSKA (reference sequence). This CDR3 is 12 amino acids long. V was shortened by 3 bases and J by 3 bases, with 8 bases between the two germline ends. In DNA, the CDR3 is TGCAGTGCTAGGACCCAGGACTATGGCTACACCTTC. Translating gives CSARTQDYGYTF.

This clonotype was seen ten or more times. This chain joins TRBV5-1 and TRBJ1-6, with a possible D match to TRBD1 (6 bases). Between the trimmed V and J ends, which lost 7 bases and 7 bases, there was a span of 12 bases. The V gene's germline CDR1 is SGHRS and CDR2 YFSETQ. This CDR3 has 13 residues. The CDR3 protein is CASSTGDNSPLHF. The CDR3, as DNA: TGCGCCAGCTCGACAGGCGACAATTCACCCCTCCACTTT.

The CDR3 protein is CASSPRPQGEQYF. CDR3 coding DNA: TGTGCCAGCAGCCCCCGGCCGCAGGGGGAGCAGTACTTC. The V and J genes are TRBV11-2 and TRBJ2-7; tentative D call: TRBD1 (6 bases). Per germline, CDR1 SGHAT and CDR2 FQNNGV. CDR3 length equals 13 residues. Trimming removed 5 bases from V and 7 bases from J, with 15 bases in between.

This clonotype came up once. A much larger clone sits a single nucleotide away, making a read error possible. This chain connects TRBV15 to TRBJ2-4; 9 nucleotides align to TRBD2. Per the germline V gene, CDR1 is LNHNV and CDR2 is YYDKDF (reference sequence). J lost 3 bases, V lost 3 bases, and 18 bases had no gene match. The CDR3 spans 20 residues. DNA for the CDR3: TGTGCCACCAGCAGCCAGGGAATAGCGGGAGACGGGGGTGTCAAAAACATTCAGTACTTC. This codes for CATSSQGIAGDGGVKNIQYF.

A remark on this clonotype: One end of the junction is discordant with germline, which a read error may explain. The CDR3 nucleotides read TGCGTCAGCAGCTTGGCGGGACAGACCACTGAAGCTTTCTTT. Translating it yields CVSSLAGQTTEAFF. V usage is TRBV5-1 and J usage is TRBJ1-1; 7 nucleotides align to TRBD1. The CDR3 extends over 14 amino acids. In germline, CDR1 is SGHRS, CDR2 YFSETQ.

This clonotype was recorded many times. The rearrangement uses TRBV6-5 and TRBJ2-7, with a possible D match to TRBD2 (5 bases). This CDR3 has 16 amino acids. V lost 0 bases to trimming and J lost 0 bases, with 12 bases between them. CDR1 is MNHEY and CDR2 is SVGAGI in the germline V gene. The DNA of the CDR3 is TGTGCCAGCAGTTACTCGGCTAGCAGTAACTCCTACGAGCAGTACTTC. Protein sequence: CASSYSASSNSYEQYF.

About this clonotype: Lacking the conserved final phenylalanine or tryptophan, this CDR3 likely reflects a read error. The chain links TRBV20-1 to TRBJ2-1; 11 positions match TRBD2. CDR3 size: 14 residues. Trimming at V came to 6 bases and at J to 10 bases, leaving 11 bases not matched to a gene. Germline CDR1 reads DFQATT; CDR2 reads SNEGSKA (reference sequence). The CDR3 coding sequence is TGCAGTGCCCCCGGGCTAGCGGGAGGACGGGAGCAGTTCTTA. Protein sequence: CSAPGLAGGREQFL.

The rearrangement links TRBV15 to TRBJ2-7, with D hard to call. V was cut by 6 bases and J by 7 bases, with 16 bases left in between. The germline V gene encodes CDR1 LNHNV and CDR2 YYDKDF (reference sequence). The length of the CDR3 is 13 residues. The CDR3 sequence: CATRTRHAREQYF. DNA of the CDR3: TGTGCCACCAGAACCAGACACGCGAGGGAGCAGTACTTC.

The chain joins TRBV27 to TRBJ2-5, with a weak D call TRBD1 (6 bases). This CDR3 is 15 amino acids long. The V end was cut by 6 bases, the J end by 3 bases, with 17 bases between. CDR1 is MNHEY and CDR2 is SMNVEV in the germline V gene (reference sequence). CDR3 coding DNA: TGTGCCAGCAGAAGGGGGTCGTTGGGGAAAGAGACCCAGTACTTC. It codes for CASRRGSLGKETQYF.

The DNA for the CDR3 is TGTGCCAGCAGCCAGGAACTCGACAGGCCACCCCTATTTAGCGGCAATCAGCCCCAGCATTTT. It encodes CASSQELDRPPLFSGNQPQHF. The rearrangement uses TRBV4-2 and TRBJ1-5; the D gene is possibly TRBD1 (6 bases). Trimming left V 3 bases short and J 2 bases short, with 29 bases between. Germline V gene sequence: CDR1 LGHNA, CDR2 YNFKEQ. The CDR3 covers 21 residues.

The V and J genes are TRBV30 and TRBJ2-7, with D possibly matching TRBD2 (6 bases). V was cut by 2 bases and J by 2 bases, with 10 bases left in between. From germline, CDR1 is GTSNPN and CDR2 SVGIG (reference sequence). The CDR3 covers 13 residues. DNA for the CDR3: TGTGCCTGGAGTTCGGGACTTACCTACGAGCAGTACTTC. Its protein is CAWSSGLTYEQYF.

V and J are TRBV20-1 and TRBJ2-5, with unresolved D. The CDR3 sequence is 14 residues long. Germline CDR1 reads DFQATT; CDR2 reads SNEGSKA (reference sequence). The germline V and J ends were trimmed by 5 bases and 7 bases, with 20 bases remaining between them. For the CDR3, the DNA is TGCAGTGCTGGGGTACCCCCGCCAAAAGGGACCCAGTACTTC. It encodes CSAGVPPPKGTQYF.

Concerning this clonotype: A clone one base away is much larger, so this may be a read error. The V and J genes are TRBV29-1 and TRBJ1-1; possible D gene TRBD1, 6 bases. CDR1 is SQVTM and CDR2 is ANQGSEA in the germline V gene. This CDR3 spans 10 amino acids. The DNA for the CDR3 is TGCAGCGTTGTGTGGACAGAAGTTTTCTTT. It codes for CSVVWTEVFF.

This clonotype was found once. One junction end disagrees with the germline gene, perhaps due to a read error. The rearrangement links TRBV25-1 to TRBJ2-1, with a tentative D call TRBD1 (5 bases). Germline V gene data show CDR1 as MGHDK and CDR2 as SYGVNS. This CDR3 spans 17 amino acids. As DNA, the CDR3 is TGTGCCCGCAGTACCCCACTGAACCCGACAGTTTACAATGAGCAGTTCTTC. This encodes CARSTPLNPTVYNEQFF. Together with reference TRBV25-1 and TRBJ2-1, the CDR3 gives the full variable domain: EADIYQTPRYLVIGTGKKITLECSQTMGHDKMYWYQQDPGMELHLIHYSYGVNSTEKGDLSSESTVSRIRTEHFPLTLESARPSHTSQYLCARSTPLNPTVYNEQFFGPGTRLTVL.

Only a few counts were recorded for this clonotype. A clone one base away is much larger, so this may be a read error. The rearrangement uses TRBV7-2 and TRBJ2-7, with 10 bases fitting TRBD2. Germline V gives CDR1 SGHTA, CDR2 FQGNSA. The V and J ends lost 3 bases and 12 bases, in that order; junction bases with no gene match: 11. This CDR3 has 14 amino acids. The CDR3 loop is CASSFMVVAGGLYF. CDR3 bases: TGTGCCAGCAGCTTTATGGTGGTAGCGGGAGGATTGTACTTC.

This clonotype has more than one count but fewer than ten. In DNA form, the CDR3 reads TGCGCCAGCAGCCTACATGTAGATACGCAGTATTTT. It specifies CASSLHVDTQYF. The chain employs TRBV5-1 and TRBJ2-3; D ambiguous. Germline V lookup: CDR1 SGHRS, CDR2 YFSETQ. The CDR3 loop spans 12 amino acids. Trimming shortened V by 4 bases and J by 5 bases, and 8 bases separated the two germline ends.

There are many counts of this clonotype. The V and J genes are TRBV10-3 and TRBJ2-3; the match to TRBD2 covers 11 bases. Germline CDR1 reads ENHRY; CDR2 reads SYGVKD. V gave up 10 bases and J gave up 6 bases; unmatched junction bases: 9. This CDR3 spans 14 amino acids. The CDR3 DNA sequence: TGTGCCACGGTACTAGCGGGAGTTGGGGATACGCAGTATTTT. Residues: CATVLAGVGDTQYF.

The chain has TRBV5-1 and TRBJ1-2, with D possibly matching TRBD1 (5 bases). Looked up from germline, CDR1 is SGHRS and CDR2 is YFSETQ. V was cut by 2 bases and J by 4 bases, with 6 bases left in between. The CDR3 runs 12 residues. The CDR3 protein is CASSFQGYGYTF. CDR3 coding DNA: TGCGCCAGCAGCTTCCAGGGCTATGGCTACACCTTC.

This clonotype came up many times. The CDR3 region is CASSLTAGGTDTQYF. Here the CDR3 DNA reads TGTGCCAGCAGCCTTACAGCGGGGGGCACAGATACGCAGTATTTT. The chain couples TRBV9 to TRBJ2-3; 8 bases agree with TRBD2. The V segment lost 4 bases and the J segment 1 base; nucleotides outside the gene matches: 5. The CDR3 is made up of 15 amino acids. Germline CDR1 and CDR2: SGDLS and YYNGEE.

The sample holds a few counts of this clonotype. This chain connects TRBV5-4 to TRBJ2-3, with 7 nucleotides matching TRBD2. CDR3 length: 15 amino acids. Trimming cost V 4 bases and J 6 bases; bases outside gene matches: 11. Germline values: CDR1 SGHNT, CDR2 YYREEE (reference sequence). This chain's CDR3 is CASSPGGLKGDTQYF. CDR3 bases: TGTGCCAGCAGCCCGGGGGGACTGAAGGGTGATACGCAGTATTTT.

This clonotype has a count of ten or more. CDR3 nucleotide sequence: TGTGCCAGCAGCTCCCCGGGGAGGGGGCAGTACTTC. Translation gives CASSSPGRGQYF. The rearrangement links TRBV7-2 to TRBJ2-7, with 7 bases identical to TRBD2. Losses at the gene ends were 4 bases for V and 9 bases for J; bases not matched to a gene: 6. This CDR3 is built from 12 residues. Germline-derived CDR1 and CDR2 are SGHTA and FQGNSA. The variable domain in full, completed from reference TRBV7-2 and TRBJ2-7, reads GAGVSQSPSNKVTEKGKDVELRCDPISGHTALYWYRQSLGQGLEFLIYFQGNSAPDKSGLPSDRFSAERTGGSVSTLTIQRTQQEDSAVYLCASSSPGRGQYFGPGTRLTVT.

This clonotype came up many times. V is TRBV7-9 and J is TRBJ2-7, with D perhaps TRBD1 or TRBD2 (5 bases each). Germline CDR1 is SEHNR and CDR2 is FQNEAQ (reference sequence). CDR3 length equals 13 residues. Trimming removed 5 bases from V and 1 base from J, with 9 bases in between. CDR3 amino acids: CASSKGRSYEQYF. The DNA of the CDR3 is TGTGCCAGCAGCAAGGGGAGATCCTACGAGCAGTACTTC.

The CDR3 DNA sequence: TGTGCCAGCAGAAGACAGGGGGCAATGAACACTGAAGCTTTCTTT. Residues: CASRRQGAMNTEAFF. This rearrangement joins TRBV12-3 or TRBV12-4 to TRBJ1-1; 10 positions agree with TRBD1. Trimming cost V 6 bases and J 0 bases; bases outside gene matches: 4. This CDR3 region has 15 residues.

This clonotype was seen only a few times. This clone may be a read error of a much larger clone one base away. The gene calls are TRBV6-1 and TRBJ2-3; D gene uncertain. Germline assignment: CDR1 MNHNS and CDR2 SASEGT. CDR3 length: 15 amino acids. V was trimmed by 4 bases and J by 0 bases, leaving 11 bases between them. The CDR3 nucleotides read TGTGCCAGCAGTGTGTCCCTCCTGAGCACAGATACGCAGTATTTT. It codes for CASSVSLLSTDTQYF.

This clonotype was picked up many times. CDR3 in amino acids: CASSLRASGLNSPLHF. The CDR3 region has the DNA TGTGCCAGCAGCTTAAGAGCGTCAGGGCTTAATTCACCCCTCCACTTT. V is TRBV7-2 and J is TRBJ1-6; TRBD1 might be the D (5 bases). CDR3 length equals 16 residues. V shed 2 bases and J shed 6 bases, with 14 bases lying between them. Germline lookup yields CDR1 SGHTA and CDR2 FQGNSA.

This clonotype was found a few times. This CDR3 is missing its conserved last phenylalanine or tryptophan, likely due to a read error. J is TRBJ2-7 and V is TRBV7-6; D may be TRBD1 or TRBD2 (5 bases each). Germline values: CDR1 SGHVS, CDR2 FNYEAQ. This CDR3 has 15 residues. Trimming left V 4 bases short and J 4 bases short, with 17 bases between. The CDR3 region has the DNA TGTGCCAGCAGCTCCATAGGGACGGAGCTTTACGAGCAGTACCTC. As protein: CASSSIGTELYEQYL.